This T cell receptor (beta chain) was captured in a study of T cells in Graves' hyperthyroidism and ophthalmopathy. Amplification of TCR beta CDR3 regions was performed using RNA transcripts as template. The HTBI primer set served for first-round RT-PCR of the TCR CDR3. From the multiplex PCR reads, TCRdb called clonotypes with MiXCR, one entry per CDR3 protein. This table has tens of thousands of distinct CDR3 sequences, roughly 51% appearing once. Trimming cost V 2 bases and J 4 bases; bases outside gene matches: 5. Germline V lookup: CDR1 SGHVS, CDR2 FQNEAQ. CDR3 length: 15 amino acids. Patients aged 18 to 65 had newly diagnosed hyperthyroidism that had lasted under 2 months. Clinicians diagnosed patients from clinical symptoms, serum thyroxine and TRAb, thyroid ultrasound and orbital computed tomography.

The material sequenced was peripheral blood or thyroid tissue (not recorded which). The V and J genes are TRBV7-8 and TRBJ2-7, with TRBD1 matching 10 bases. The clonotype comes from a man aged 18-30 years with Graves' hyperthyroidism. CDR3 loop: CASSLRGTGEYEQYF. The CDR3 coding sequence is TGTGCCAGCAGCTTACGCGGGACAGGGGAGTACGAGCAGTACTTC.